The 20 T cell receptor beta chains below come from one sample, sequenced in a study of PD-1 blockade in classical Hodgkin lymphoma. Each patient experienced a relapse that followed autologous stem cell transplantation, and brentuximab vedotin exposure varied. Clones were read by immunoSEQ multiplex PCR, and TCRdb kept only the in-frame ones, dropping some. Of over 15,000 clones in the sample, around 85% were seen once. The sample here was peripheral blood mononuclear cells (PBMCs), taken at baseline. These receptors came from a human donor with classical Hodgkin lymphoma.

V gene TRBV5-1 combines with J gene TRBJ2-1; TRBD2 matches 9 bases. Per germline, CDR1 SGHRS and CDR2 YFSETQ. CDR3 length: 17 residues. V lost 2 bases to trimming and J lost 10 bases; unmatched junction nucleotides: 16. CDR3 bases: TGCGCCAGCAGCTTCGACTTGATTGGCGGGGGGGCCGAAGAGCAGTTCTTC. Residues: CASSFDLIGGGAEEQFF.

In this sample, this clone turned up once. J is TRBJ2-1 and V is TRBV6-5; D not certain. V lost 5 bases and J 0 bases, leaving 8 bases between the germline ends. The CDR3 runs 14 residues. Looked up from germline, CDR1 is MNHEY and CDR2 is SVGAGI. The DNA of the CDR3 is TGTGCCAGCAGTGCGGAGAGCTCCTACAATGAGCAGTTCTTC. Translation gives CASSAESSYNEQFF.

The V call is TRBV7-9, the J call TRBJ2-3; D possibly uses TRBD1 or TRBD2 (5 bases each). V dropped 5 bases and J dropped 0 bases, with 15 bases sitting between them. The CDR3 spans 16 residues. Germline V CDR1 and CDR2: SEHNR, FQNEAQ (reference sequence). This chain's CDR3 is CASSPPTWGSTDTQYF. In DNA form, the CDR3 reads TGTGCCAGCAGCCCCCCCACGTGGGGGAGCACAGATACGCAGTATTTT.

The table lists this clone with a few counts. The genes are TRBV7-2 and TRBJ2-7; D gene uncertain. This CDR3 comprises 15 residues. Trimming left V 3 bases short and J 0 bases short, with 12 bases between. Germline V gene sequence: CDR1 SGHTA, CDR2 FQGNSA. The CDR3 DNA follows: TGTGCCAGCAGCTTTAGTGGGCTGACCTCCTACGAGCAGTACTTC. Its translation: CASSFSGLTSYEQYF.

This rearrangement joins TRBV18 to TRBJ1-4; tentative D call: TRBD1 (6 bases). The CDR3 runs 14 residues. The germline V gene has CDR1 KGHSH and CDR2 LQKENI. V shed 5 bases and J shed 8 bases, with 15 bases lying between them. The CDR3, as DNA: TGTGCCAGCTCAACCGACAGGAGAGGAGAAAAACTGTTTTTT. Translated, it gives CASSTDRRGEKLFF.

This chain connects TRBV4-1 to TRBJ1-1; D gene uncertain. CDR1 MGHRA and CDR2 YSYEKL come from the germline V gene. The CDR3 contains 15 residues. Trimming pared 1 base from V and 1 base from J, leaving 10 bases between. The CDR3 loop is CASSQVRVSNTEAFF. The CDR3 DNA follows: TGCGCCAGCAGCCAAGTCCGGGTTTCGAACACTGAAGCTTTCTTT.

There are a few counts of this clone. The chain has TRBV7-3 and TRBJ1-5, with TRBD1 as a possible D gene (5 bases). The CDR3 is made up of 15 amino acids. Trimming shortened V by 6 bases and J by 6 bases, and 18 bases separated the two germline ends. Germline lookup yields CDR1 SGHTA and CDR2 FQGTGA. CDR3 loop: CASRAYWGQAQPQHF. As DNA, the CDR3 is TGTGCCAGCAGAGCTTACTGGGGCCAGGCTCAGCCCCAGCATTTT.

CDR3 loop: CASSIGTDYEQYF. The CDR3 DNA follows: TGTGCCAGTAGTATCGGGACAGACTACGAGCAGTACTTC. The V and J genes are TRBV19 and TRBJ2-7, with 7 bases lining up with TRBD1. With 3 bases clipped from V and 3 bases from J, the junction kept 2 bases outside the gene matches. The CDR3 runs 13 residues. Germline assignment: CDR1 LNHDA and CDR2 SQIVND (reference sequence).

This chain links TRBV7-2 with TRBJ2-1; either TRBD1 or TRBD2 may fit D (5 bases each). CDR1 is SGHTA, CDR2 FQGNSA, per germline. Trimming took 4 bases from V and 15 from J, leaving 19 bases between them. There are 13 residues in the CDR3. CDR3 sequence: CASSSLRGSRRFF. DNA of the CDR3: TGTGCCAGCAGCTCACTCCGGGGCTCTAGGCGGTTCTTC. The full variable domain, its missing parts supplied by reference TRBV7-2 and TRBJ2-1, is GAGVSQSPSNKVTEKGKDVELRCDPISGHTALYWYRQSLGQGLEFLIYFQGNSAPDKSGLPSDRFSAERTGGSVSTLTIQRTQQEDSAVYLCASSSLRGSRRFFGPGTRLTVL.

This clone was detected only once. The chain joins TRBV4-3 to TRBJ2-3; TRBD2 is a possible D gene (6 bases). This CDR3 spans 15 amino acids. Trimming removed 0 bases at V and 3 bases at J, with 10 bases between. Germline CDR1 reads LGHNA; CDR2 reads YSLEER. The CDR3 sequence is CASSQDNGRTDTQYF. DNA of the CDR3: TGCGCCAGCAGCCAAGACAACGGGAGAACAGATACGCAGTATTTT.

V gene TRBV4-3 combines with J gene TRBJ1-3, with 10 bases aligning to TRBD1. The length of the CDR3 is 16 residues. V dropped 8 bases and J dropped 0; count of bases not matched to a gene: 7. In germline, CDR1 is LGHNA, CDR2 YSLEER. The DNA for the CDR3 is TGCGCCAGCTCCCCCGGGACAGGGGCCTCTGGAAACACCATATATTTT. Protein: CASSPGTGASGNTIYF.

This chain joins TRBV7-2 and TRBJ2-3, with 8 bases aligning to TRBD2. Germline assignment: CDR1 SGHTA and CDR2 FQGNSA. This CDR3 contains 14 residues. V gave up 2 bases and J gave up 6 bases; unmatched junction bases: 4. For the CDR3, the DNA is TGTGCCAGCAGCTTACCTCGGGGGGGGGATACGCAGTATTTT. Translating it yields CASSLPRGGDTQYF.

The CDR3 DNA is TGTGCCAGCAGAAGTCGTGAACTTAGCAATCAGCCCCAGCATTTT. Translation: CASRSRELSNQPQHF. The J gene is TRBJ1-5, the V gene TRBV27; unclear D gene. CDR3 length: 15 residues. Germline CDR1 MNHEY, CDR2 SMNVEV (reference sequence). V shed 6 bases and J shed 0 bases, with 12 bases lying between them.

The V and J genes are TRBV19 and TRBJ1-1; D is unclear. The CDR3 consists of 13 residues. In germline, CDR1 is LNHDA, CDR2 SQIVND (reference sequence). V lost 6 bases and J 1 base, leaving 9 bases between the germline ends. The CDR3 DNA follows: TGTGCCAGTAGCATGGGAGAGAACACTGAAGCTTTCTTT. Translating it yields CASSMGENTEAFF.

The V and J genes are TRBV6-4 and TRBJ2-7; 9 nucleotides agree with TRBD1. The CDR3 is 17 residues long. With 0 bases clipped from V and 2 bases from J, the junction kept 8 bases outside the gene matches. In germline, CDR1 is MRHNA, CDR2 SNTAGT. The CDR3 protein is CASSDSKGDRDPYEQYF. For the CDR3, the DNA is TGTGCCAGCAGTGACTCAAAGGGGGACAGGGACCCCTACGAGCAGTACTTC.

The chain employs TRBV19 and TRBJ2-1, with 9 bases matching TRBD1. The length of the CDR3 is 15 residues. The germline V gene encodes CDR1 LNHDA and CDR2 SQIVND (reference sequence). With V trimmed by 5 bases and J by 6 bases, 8 bases remained unmatched. Written as DNA, the CDR3 is TGTGCCAGTAGTGCCACCGGGACAGGGTTCAATGAGCAGTTCTTC. Translation gives CASSATGTGFNEQFF.

The V call is TRBV5-4, the J call TRBJ1-2; 9 bases match TRBD1. Germline values: CDR1 SGHNT, CDR2 YYREEE (reference sequence). The CDR3 consists of 13 residues. Trimming at V came to 2 bases and at J to 8 bases, leaving 4 bases not matched to a gene. Here the CDR3 reads CASSFGQGIGYTF. The CDR3 DNA sequence: TGTGCCAGCAGCTTTGGACAGGGGATAGGCTACACCTTC.

The V call is TRBV7-2, the J call TRBJ2-7; tentative D call: TRBD2 (6 bases). Looked up from germline, CDR1 is SGHTA and CDR2 is FQGNSA. The CDR3 is made up of 12 amino acids. V gave up 7 bases and J gave up 2 bases, with 9 bases separating them. CDR3 protein: CASTRGTYEQYF. CDR3 DNA sequence: TGTGCCAGCACCCGGGGGACCTACGAGCAGTACTTC.

This clone has only one observation. The rearrangement joins TRBV7-9 to TRBJ2-5; 7 nucleotides match TRBD1. Per the germline V gene, CDR1 is SEHNR and CDR2 is FQNEAQ (reference sequence). The CDR3 consists of 14 residues. V shed 5 bases, J shed 0 bases, and the junction held 3 bases outside the gene matches. In nucleotides, the CDR3 is TGTGCCAGCAGCCGCACAGGGGACCAAGAGACCCAGTACTTC. As protein: CASSRTGDQETQYF.

This sequence joins TRBV18 and TRBJ2-2, with D perhaps matching TRBD1 (6 bases). In germline, CDR1 is KGHSH, CDR2 LQKENI. V lost 6 bases, J lost 2 bases, and 19 bases lay in between. The CDR3 loop spans 17 amino acids. CDR3 in amino acids: CASSTPQGPLNTGELFF. In DNA, the CDR3 is TGTGCCAGCTCGACCCCTCAGGGGCCACTCAACACCGGGGAGCTGTTTTTT.